The present TCR beta chain was sequenced within a study of blood T cell repertoires in COVID-19. As originally analysed: From reference gene primer amplification, estimates of nucleated cell counts were derived. TCRdb keeps only in-frame clones here, not all; method: immunoSEQ multiplex PCR. V and J calls and clone size are given by that table; D and trimming were obtained from the DNA. Here the sample spans around 200,000 clones, 65% to 85% being singletons. Germline V gives CDR1 SGHTA, CDR2 FQGTGA. This CDR3 is 14 amino acids long. J was trimmed by 5 bases and V by 5 bases; bases with no gene match: 6.

The chain joins TRBV7-3 to TRBJ2-1; TRBD2 matches 7 bases. What was sequenced was peripheral blood. This TCR was recovered from a woman of 80 years or more with acute or convalescent COVID-19. CDR3: CASSQTGTNNEQFF. The CDR3, as DNA: TGTGCCAGCAGCCAAACCGGGACTAACAATGAGCAGTTCTTC.